The clone carrying this T cell receptor (beta chain) was seen more than once but under ten times. The target antigen is unknown. Because this beta chain is a stray read in a library intended to capture alpha chains, its abundance should not be given much weight. Time point here: sample taken at primary tumor resection. Unique molecular identifiers, one per molecule, were present on every TCR cDNA molecule. TCRdb re-analysed the 5' RACE reads in MiXCR, keeping a single row per CDR3 protein. Here the sample spans roughly 18,000 distinct CDR3 sequences, about 9.6% being singletons. This sample was taken from a study of spatial heterogeneity in lung cancer. For the study at large: Detection consistently yielded more beta chains than alpha chains.

The germline V gene has CDR1 MDHEN and CDR2 SYDVKM. This CDR3 region has 14 residues. The ends were cut back, 3 bases at V and 7 bases at J, with 16 bases in the middle. Study-wide results and caveats: Higher tumor mutation counts went along with higher counts of expanded intratumoral alpha and beta TCRs.

The V and J genes are TRBV28 and TRBJ2-7; D is unresolved. The sequence was obtained from a female donor with early-stage non-small cell lung cancer. Sequencing was performed on lung tumor tissue, taken at surgery. The DNA of the CDR3 is TGTGCCAGCAGTTTCCCCGCGGCGGTTCAAGAGCAGTACTTC. This gives the protein CASSFPAAVQEQYF.